The 19 T cell receptor beta chains below were found in one sample sequenced in a study of blood T cell repertoires in COVID-19. Profiling relied on immunoSEQ multiplex PCR, and the TCRdb table lists in-frame clones only, not all of them. In the table there are approximately 84,000 clones, 65% to 85% of which are singletons. Sequenced: peripheral blood. The receptors originated from an elderly woman with acute or convalescent COVID-19.

V is TRBV11-3 and J is TRBJ1-1, with 8 nucleotides matching TRBD1. Per the germline V gene, CDR1 is SGHNT and CDR2 is YENEEA. Unmatched junction bases numbered 6, after V lost 0 bases and J lost 6 bases. The length of the CDR3 is 15 residues. The CDR3 region is CASSLDPTGAAEAFF. The CDR3 DNA reads TGTGCCAGCAGCTTAGATCCGACAGGGGCCGCTGAAGCTTTCTTT.

The chain uses TRBV7-9 and TRBJ2-7; the match to TRBD2 covers 8 bases. J gave up 8 bases and V 5 bases, and 17 bases lay outside the gene matches. The CDR3 runs to 16 residues. CDR1 and CDR2 from the germline V gene are SEHNR and FQNEAQ (reference sequence). The CDR3 DNA is TGTGCCAGCAGCCCGGGGGGGGATTATACGGGAGCGCAGCAGTACTTC. Translation: CASSPGGDYTGAQQYF.

This chain connects TRBV7-9 to TRBJ2-1; 10 nucleotides align to TRBD2. This CDR3 spans 16 amino acids. V lost 5 bases to trimming and J lost 0 bases; unmatched junction nucleotides: 4. Germline CDR1 SEHNR, CDR2 FQNEAQ (reference sequence). The CDR3 is CASSPASGSSYNEQFF. The CDR3 DNA reads as TGTGCCAGCAGCCCGGCTAGCGGGAGCTCCTACAATGAGCAGTTCTTC.

The rearrangement uses TRBV5-1 and TRBJ2-2; unclear D gene. V was trimmed by 2 bases and J by 0 bases, leaving 5 bases between them. Germline V CDR1 and CDR2: SGHRS, YFSETQ. The CDR3 length is 14 residues. This CDR3 reads CASSFLANTGELFF. DNA for the CDR3: TGCGCCAGCAGCTTCCTAGCGAACACCGGGGAGCTGTTTTTT. The entire variable domain, with the rest obtained from reference TRBV5-1 and TRBJ2-2, is as follows: KAGVTQTPRYLIKTRGQQVTLSCSPISGHRSVSWYQQTPGQGLQFLFEYFSETQRNKGNFPGRFSGRQFSNSRSEMNVSTLELGDSALYLCASSFLANTGELFFGEGSRLTVL.

This rearrangement joins TRBV5-1 to TRBJ2-7; 13 bases agree with TRBD2. Per germline, CDR1 SGHRS and CDR2 YFSETQ. Germline trimming cut 4 bases from V and 1 base from J; bases unmatched to any gene: 8. CDR3 length equals 17 residues. The CDR3 is CASSPGLAGAQSYEQYF. The CDR3 nucleotides read TGCGCCAGCAGCCCAGGACTAGCGGGAGCCCAATCCTACGAGCAGTACTTC.

This sequence joins TRBV28 and TRBJ2-5; TRBD1 matches 9 bases. CDR3 length: 14 residues. The germline CDR1 and CDR2 sequences are MDHEN and SYDVKM. Trimming at V came to 3 bases and at J to 5 bases, leaving 4 bases not matched to a gene. Written as DNA, the CDR3 is TGTGCCAGCAGTTTTTGGGACAGGGTCGAGACCCAGTACTTC. Its protein is CASSFWDRVETQYF.

The V gene is TRBV29-1, the J gene TRBJ2-7; TRBD2 agrees at 11 bases. The CDR3 has 16 amino acids. V lost 4 bases and J lost 4; bases outside the gene matches: 12. Germline CDR1 is SQVTM and CDR2 is ANQGSEA. CDR3 sequence reads: CSVVSVFSGRGYEQYF. In DNA, the CDR3 is TGCAGCGTTGTTTCTGTCTTTAGCGGGAGGGGGTACGAGCAGTACTTC.

This chain joins TRBV28 and TRBJ2-5, with D tentatively TRBD2 (6 bases). The V end was cut by 3 bases, the J end by 2 bases, with 10 bases between. The germline V gene encodes CDR1 MDHEN and CDR2 SYDVKM. This CDR3 is 14 amino acids long. The CDR3 coding sequence is TGTGCCAGCAGTTTTGGAGGGTGGCAAGAGACCCAGTACTTC. Amino acid sequence: CASSFGGWQETQYF.

This sequence joins TRBV18 and TRBJ1-4; D is unclear. The CDR3 consists of 13 residues. V was trimmed by 3 bases and J by 8 bases, leaving 10 bases between them. CDR1 is KGHSH, CDR2 LQKENI, per germline. CDR3 loop: CASSPEGNEKLFF. As DNA, the CDR3 is TGTGCCAGCTCACCTGAGGGCAACGAAAAACTGTTTTTT.

The chain links TRBV4-1 to TRBJ1-1, with 7 bases aligning to TRBD1. Germline V gene sequence: CDR1 MGHRA, CDR2 YSYEKL. V trimming: 5 bases; J trimming: 1 base; junction bases outside the gene matches: 7. CDR3 length equals 15 residues. The CDR3 bases are TGCGCCAGCAGCATCGCGACAGGGAAGAACACTGAAGCTTTCTTT. Protein: CASSIATGKNTEAFF.

The rearrangement links TRBV5-1 to TRBJ2-4, with D maybe TRBD2 (5 bases). This CDR3 spans 12 amino acids. The germline CDR1 and CDR2 sequences are SGHRS and YFSETQ. With 7 bases removed from V and 13 bases from J, the gap between germline ends came to 18 bases. As DNA, the CDR3 is TGCGCCAGCGGGCCGGGATCGGGATTACAGTACTTC. Protein product: CASGPGSGLQYF.

V gene TRBV19 combines with J gene TRBJ2-1, with TRBD1 matching 7 bases. CDR3 size: 13 residues. The J segment lost 8 bases and the V segment lost 5 bases, leaving 6 bases of the junction unmatched. The germline V gene encodes CDR1 LNHDA and CDR2 SQIVND (reference sequence). CDR3 loop: CASSPGGLDEQFF. CDR3 nucleotides: TGTGCCAGTAGTCCAGGGGGTTTGGATGAGCAGTTCTTC.

The chain couples TRBV5-1 to TRBJ2-3; TRBD2 is a possible D gene (5 bases). CDR3 size: 14 residues. Germline CDR1 is SGHRS and CDR2 is YFSETQ. The germline V and J ends were trimmed by 3 bases and 0 bases, with 8 bases remaining between them. The CDR3 is CASSSSRSTDTQYF. The CDR3 nucleotides read TGCGCCAGCAGCTCTAGCCGTAGCACAGATACGCAGTATTTT.

The chain recombines TRBV29-1 with TRBJ1-1; D is unresolved. V shed 8 bases and J shed 0 bases, with 7 bases lying between them. The CDR3 is 11 amino acids. Germline lookup yields CDR1 SQVTM and CDR2 ANQGSEA. The DNA for the CDR3 is TGCAGCATGGAGATGAACACTGAAGCTTTCTTT. This encodes CSMEMNTEAFF. Variable domain in full (rest from reference TRBV29-1 and TRBJ1-1): SAVISQKPSRDICQRGTSLTIQCQVDSQVTMMFWYRQQPGQSLTLIATANQGSEATYESGFVIDKFPISRPNLTFSTLTVSNMSPEDSSIYLCSMEMNTEAFFGQGTRLTVV.

This rearrangement joins TRBV11-3 to TRBJ2-1; 7 bases align to TRBD2. Germline V CDR1 and CDR2: SGHNT, YENEEA. J gave up 12 bases and V 2 bases, and 1 base lay outside the gene matches. This CDR3 is 11 amino acids long. In nucleotides, the CDR3 is TGTGCCAGCAGCTTAAGCGGGGCGCAGTTCTTC. This gives the protein CASSLSGAQFF.

The V and J genes are TRBV7-2 and TRBJ2-5, with D possibly TRBD1 on 5 matching bases. CDR3 length: 15 residues. Trimming removed 5 bases at V and 5 bases at J, with 18 bases between. Germline V lookup: CDR1 SGHTA, CDR2 FQGNSA. CDR3 nucleotide sequence: TGTGCCAGCAGCCCGAAGAGAGGTGGGGCTGAGACCCAGTACTTC. This codes for CASSPKRGGAETQYF.

The chain links TRBV27 to TRBJ1-6, with D hard to call. V dropped 2 bases and J dropped 5 bases, with 10 bases sitting between them. Germline V lookup: CDR1 MNHEY, CDR2 SMNVEV (reference sequence). This CDR3 is 15 amino acids long. CDR3 DNA: TGTGCCAGCAGTTTAGAACATTCGAATAATTCACCCCTCCACTTT. Translated: CASSLEHSNNSPLHF.

The chain is built from TRBV14 and TRBJ2-5; 10 bases align to TRBD2. The CDR3 covers 14 residues. Trimming at V came to 4 bases and at J to 5 bases, leaving 4 bases not matched to a gene. Germline V gene data show CDR1 as SGHDN and CDR2 as FVKESK. CDR3 DNA sequence: TGTGCCAGCAGCCTAGCGGGAGGCTGGGAGACCCAGTACTTC. Protein product: CASSLAGGWETQYF.

Of note for this clone: Other nucleotide sequences from this sample produce the same CDR3. The rearrangement joins TRBV5-1 to TRBJ2-1, with D possibly TRBD2 on 5 matching bases. Per the germline V gene, CDR1 is SGHRS and CDR2 is YFSETQ. V lost 0 bases and J lost 4, with 8 bases in between. The CDR3 length is 14 residues. The CDR3 nucleotides are TGCGCCAGCAGCTTGGTTGCGGGTTACAATGAGCAGTTCTTC. It yields the protein CASSLVAGYNEQFF.